This T cell receptor beta chain stems from a study of blood T cell repertoires in COVID-19. The overall study: Samples representing acute and convalescent COVID-19 were sourced from the United States, Italy and Spain. Sample material is recorded as cDNA or gDNA derived from T cells, B-cell-depleted T cells, or PBMCs.

The V gene lost 6 bases and the J gene lost 4 bases, with 10 bases spanning the gap. Germline V gene lookup returns CDR1 WSHSY and CDR2 SAAADI. This CDR3 region has 12 residues. The table came from immunoSEQ multiplex PCR; TCRdb's copy has only in-frame clones and leaves some out. This table holds about 73,000 clones, roughly 88% found once. The sample consisted of peripheral blood. The chain uses TRBV10-2 and TRBJ2-7, with D unresolved. The source of this sequence is a man at least 80 years old with active or convalescent COVID-19. In DNA form, the CDR3 reads TGCGCCAGCAGGGCAACAGATTACGAGCAGTACTTC. Translation: CASRATDYEQYF.